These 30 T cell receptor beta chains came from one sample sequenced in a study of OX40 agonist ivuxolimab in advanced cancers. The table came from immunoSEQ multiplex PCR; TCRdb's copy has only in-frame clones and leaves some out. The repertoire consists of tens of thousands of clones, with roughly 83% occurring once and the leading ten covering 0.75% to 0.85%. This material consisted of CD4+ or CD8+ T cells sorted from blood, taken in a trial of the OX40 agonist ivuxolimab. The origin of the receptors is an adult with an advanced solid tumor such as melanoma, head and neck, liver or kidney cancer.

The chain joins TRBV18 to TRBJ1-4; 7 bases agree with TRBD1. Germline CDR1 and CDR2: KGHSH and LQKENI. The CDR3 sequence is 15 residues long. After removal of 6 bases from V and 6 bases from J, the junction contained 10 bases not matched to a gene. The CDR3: CASSRSRGRDEKLFF. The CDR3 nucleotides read TGTGCCAGCTCTCGGTCAAGGGGGCGGGATGAAAAACTGTTTTTT.

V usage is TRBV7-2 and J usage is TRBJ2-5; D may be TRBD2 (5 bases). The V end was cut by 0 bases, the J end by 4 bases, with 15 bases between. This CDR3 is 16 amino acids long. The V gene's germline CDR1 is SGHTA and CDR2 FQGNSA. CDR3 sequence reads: CASSLAGALARETQYF. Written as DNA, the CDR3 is TGTGCCAGCAGCTTAGCGGGAGCCCTGGCGAGAGAGACCCAGTACTTC. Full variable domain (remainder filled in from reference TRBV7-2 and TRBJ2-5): GAGVSQSPSNKVTEKGKDVELRCDPISGHTALYWYRQSLGQGLEFLIYFQGNSAPDKSGLPSDRFSAERTGGSVSTLTIQRTQQEDSAVYLCASSLAGALARETQYFGPGTRLLVL.

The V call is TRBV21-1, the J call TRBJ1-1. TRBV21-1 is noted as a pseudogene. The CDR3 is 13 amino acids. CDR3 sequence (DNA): TGTGCCAGCAGCAAAAAAACGTTCCGTTTGGCTTTCTTT. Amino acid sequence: CASSKKTFRLAFF.

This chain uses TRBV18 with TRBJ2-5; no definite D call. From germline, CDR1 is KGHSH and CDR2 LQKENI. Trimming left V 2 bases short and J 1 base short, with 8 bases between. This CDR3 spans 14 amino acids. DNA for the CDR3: TGTGCCAGCTCACCAGCGACACTCCAAGAGACCCAGTACTTC. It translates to CASSPATLQETQYF. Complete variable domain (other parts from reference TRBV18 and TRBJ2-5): NAGVMQNPRHLVRRRGQEARLRCSPMKGHSHVYWYRQLPEEGLKFMVYLQKENIIDESGMPKERFSAEFPKEGPSILRIQQVVRGDSAAYFCASSPATLQETQYFGPGTRLLVL.

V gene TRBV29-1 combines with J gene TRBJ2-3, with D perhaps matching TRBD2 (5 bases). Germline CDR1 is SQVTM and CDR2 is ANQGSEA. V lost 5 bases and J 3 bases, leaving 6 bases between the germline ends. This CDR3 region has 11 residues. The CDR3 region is CSVRTTDTQYF. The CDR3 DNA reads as TGCAGCGTTAGGACTACAGATACGCAGTATTTT.

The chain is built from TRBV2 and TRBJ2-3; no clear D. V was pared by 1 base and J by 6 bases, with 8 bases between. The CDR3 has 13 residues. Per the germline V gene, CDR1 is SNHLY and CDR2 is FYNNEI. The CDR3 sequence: CASSEVPRDTQYF. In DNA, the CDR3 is TGTGCCAGCAGTGAAGTCCCGAGGGATACGCAGTATTTT.

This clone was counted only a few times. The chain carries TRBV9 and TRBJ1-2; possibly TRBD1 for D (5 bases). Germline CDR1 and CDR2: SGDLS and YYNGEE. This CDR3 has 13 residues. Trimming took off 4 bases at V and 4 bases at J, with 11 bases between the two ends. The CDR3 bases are TGTGCCAGCAGCTGGGACGGCTCCTATGGCTACACCTTC. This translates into CASSWDGSYGYTF.

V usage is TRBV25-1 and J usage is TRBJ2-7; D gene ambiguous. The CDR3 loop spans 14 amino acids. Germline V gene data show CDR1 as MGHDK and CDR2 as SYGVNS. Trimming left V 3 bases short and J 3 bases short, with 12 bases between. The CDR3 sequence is CASSDLRWGYEQYF. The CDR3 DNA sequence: TGTGCCAGCAGTGACCTTCGGTGGGGCTACGAGCAGTACTTC.

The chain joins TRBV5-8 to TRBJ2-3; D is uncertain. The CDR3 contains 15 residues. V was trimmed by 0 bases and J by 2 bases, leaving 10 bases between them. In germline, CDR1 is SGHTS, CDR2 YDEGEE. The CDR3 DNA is TGTGCCAGCAGCTTGGGTCTAGATTACACAGATACGCAGTATTTT. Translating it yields CASSLGLDYTDTQYF.

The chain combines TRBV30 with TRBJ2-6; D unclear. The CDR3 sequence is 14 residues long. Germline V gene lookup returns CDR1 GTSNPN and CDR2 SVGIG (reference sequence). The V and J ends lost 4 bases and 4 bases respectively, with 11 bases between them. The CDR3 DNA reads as TGTGCCTGGAACAAGCCATCGGGGGCCAACGTCCTGACTTTC. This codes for CAWNKPSGANVLTF.

The CDR3 protein is CASRTGQSGNTIYF. CDR3 DNA sequence: TGTGCCAGTAGGACGGGACAGTCTGGAAACACCATATATTTT. The chain couples TRBV19 to TRBJ1-3; TRBD1 matches at 7 bases. Trimming took 6 bases from V and 1 from J; bases not matched to a gene: 3. This CDR3 is 14 amino acids long. The germline V gene encodes CDR1 LNHDA and CDR2 SQIVND (reference sequence).

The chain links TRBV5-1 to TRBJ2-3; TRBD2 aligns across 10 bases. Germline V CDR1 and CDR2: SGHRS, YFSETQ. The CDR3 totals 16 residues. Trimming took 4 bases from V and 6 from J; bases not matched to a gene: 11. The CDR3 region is CASSAGASGGIDTQYF. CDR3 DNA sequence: TGCGCCAGCAGCGCCGGGGCTAGCGGGGGTATTGATACGCAGTATTTT.

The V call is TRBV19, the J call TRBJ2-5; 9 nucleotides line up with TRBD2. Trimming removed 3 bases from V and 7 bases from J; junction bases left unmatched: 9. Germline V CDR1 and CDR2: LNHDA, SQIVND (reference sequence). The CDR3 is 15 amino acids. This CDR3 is CASSIDSGGKVTQYF. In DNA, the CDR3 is TGTGCCAGTAGTATTGATAGCGGGGGTAAAGTGACCCAGTACTTC.

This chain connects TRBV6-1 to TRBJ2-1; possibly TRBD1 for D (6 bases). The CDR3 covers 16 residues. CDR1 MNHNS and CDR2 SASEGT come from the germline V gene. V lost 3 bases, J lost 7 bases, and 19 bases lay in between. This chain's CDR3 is CASSDATRTERNEQFF. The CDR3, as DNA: TGTGCCAGCAGTGATGCGACCCGGACAGAGAGAAATGAGCAGTTCTTC.

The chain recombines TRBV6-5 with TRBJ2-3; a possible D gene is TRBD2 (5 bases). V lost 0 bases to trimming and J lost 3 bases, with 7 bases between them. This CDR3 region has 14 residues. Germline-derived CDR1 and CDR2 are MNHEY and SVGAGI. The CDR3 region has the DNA TGTGCCAGCAGTTACTCCGGCGGGACAGATACGCAGTATTTT. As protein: CASSYSGGTDTQYF.

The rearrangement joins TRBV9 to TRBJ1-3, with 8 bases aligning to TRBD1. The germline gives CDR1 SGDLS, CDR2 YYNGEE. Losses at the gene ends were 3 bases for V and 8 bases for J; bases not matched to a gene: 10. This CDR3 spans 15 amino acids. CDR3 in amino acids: CASSARTGRGDTIYF. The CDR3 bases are TGTGCCAGCAGCGCCCGGACAGGGAGGGGGGACACCATATATTTT.

CDR3 sequence: CASSFGLAGTDTQYF. CDR3 in DNA: TGCGCCAGCAGCTTCGGACTAGCGGGCACAGATACGCAGTATTTT. The rearrangement links TRBV5-1 to TRBJ2-3; 10 nucleotides align to TRBD2. CDR3 length: 15 amino acids. Germline assignment: CDR1 SGHRS and CDR2 YFSETQ. V lost 2 bases to trimming and J lost 1 base; unmatched junction nucleotides: 1.

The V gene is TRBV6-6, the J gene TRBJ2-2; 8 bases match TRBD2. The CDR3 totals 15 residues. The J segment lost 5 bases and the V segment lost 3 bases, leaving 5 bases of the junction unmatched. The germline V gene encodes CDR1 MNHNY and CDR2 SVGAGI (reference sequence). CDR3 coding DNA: TGTGCCAGCAGTTATACCGGGGGGGAAACCGGGGAGCTGTTTTTT. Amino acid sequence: CASSYTGGETGELFF.

The CDR3 region is CASSLGAGAAENQPQHF. Here the CDR3 DNA reads TGTGCCAGCAGCTTGGGGGCAGGGGCCGCAGAGAATCAGCCCCAGCATTTT. The rearrangement joins TRBV5-8 to TRBJ1-5; D is perhaps TRBD1 (6 bases). CDR1 SGHTS and CDR2 YDEGEE come from the germline V gene. Trimming shortened V by 0 bases and J by 4 bases, and 17 bases separated the two germline ends. The CDR3 loop spans 17 amino acids.

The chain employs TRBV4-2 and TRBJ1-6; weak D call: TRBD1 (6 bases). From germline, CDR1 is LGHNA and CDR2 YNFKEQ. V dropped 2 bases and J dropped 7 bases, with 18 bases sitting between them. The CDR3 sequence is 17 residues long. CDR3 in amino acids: CASSQTGLLWGNSPLHF. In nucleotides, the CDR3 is TGTGCCAGCAGCCAAACAGGGTTACTTTGGGGAAATTCACCCCTCCACTTT.

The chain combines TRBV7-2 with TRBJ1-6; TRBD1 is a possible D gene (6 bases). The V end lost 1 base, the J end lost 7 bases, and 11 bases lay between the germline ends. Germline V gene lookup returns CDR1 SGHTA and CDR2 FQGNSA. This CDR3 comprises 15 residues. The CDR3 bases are TGTGCCAGCAGCTTAGAGCCGACAGGAAATTCACCCCTCCACTTT. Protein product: CASSLEPTGNSPLHF.

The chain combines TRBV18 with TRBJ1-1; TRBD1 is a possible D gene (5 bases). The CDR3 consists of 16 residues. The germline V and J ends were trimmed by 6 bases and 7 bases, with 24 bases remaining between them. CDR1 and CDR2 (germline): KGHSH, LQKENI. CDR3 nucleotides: TGTGCCAGCTCCGAAACAACGGCGACAAGGGGCATTGAAGCTTTCTTT. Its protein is CASSETTATRGIEAFF.

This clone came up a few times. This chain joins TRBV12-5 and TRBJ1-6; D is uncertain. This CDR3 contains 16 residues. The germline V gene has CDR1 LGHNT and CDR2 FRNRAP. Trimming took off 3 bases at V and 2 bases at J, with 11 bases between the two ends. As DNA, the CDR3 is TGTGCTAGTGGTTTCCGGCCCGTAGCCTATAATTCACCCCTCCACTTT. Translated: CASGFRPVAYNSPLHF.

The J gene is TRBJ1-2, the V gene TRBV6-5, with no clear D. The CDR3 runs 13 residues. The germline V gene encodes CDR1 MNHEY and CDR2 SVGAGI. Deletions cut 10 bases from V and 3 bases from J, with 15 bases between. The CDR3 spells CATSPGGHYGYTF. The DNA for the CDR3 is TGTGCCACCTCACCAGGAGGACACTATGGCTACACCTTC.

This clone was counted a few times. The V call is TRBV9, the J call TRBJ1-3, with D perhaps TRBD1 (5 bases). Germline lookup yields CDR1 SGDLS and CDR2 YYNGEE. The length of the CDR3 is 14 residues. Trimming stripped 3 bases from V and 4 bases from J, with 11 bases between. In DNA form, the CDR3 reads TGTGCCAGCAGCGAGGGACTTAACGGAAACACCATATATTTT. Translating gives CASSEGLNGNTIYF.

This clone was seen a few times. The CDR3 DNA follows: TGTGCCATCAGTCCTGGGAACAGAGGTGGGGCTACGAGCTCTGGGGCCAACGTCCTGACTTTC. Amino acid sequence: CAISPGNRGGATSSGANVLTF. This chain connects TRBV10-3 to TRBJ2-6, with a weak D call TRBD1 (5 bases). Trimming cost V 5 bases and J 0 bases, with 26 bases left between them. Germline V lookup: CDR1 ENHRY, CDR2 SYGVKD. The CDR3 totals 21 residues.

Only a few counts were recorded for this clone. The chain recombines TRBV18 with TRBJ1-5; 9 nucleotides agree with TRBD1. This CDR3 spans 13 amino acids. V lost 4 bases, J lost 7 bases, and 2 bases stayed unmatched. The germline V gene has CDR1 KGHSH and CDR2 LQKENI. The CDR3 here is CASSQTGGQPQHF. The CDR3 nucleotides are TGTGCCAGCTCACAGACAGGGGGGCAGCCCCAGCATTTT.

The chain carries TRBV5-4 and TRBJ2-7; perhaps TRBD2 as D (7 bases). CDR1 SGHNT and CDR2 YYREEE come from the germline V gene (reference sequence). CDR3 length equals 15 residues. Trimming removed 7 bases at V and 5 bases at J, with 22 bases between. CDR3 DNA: TGTGCCAGCGGGGAGGGGGGCGTGAGGTACAACGAGCAGTACTTC. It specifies CASGEGGVRYNEQYF.

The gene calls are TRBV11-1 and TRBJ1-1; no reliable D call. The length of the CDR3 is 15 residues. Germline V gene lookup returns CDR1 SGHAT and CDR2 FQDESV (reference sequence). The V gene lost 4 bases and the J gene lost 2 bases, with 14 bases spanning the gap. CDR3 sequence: CASSSYSLVNTEAFF. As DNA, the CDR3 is TGTGCCAGCAGCTCATACAGCTTAGTAAACACTGAAGCTTTCTTT. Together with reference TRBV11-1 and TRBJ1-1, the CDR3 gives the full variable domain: EAEVAQSPRYKITEKSQAVAFWCDPISGHATLYWYRQILGQGPELLVQFQDESVVDDSQLPKDRFSAERLKGVDSTLKIQPAELGDSAMYLCASSSYSLVNTEAFFGQGTRLTVV.

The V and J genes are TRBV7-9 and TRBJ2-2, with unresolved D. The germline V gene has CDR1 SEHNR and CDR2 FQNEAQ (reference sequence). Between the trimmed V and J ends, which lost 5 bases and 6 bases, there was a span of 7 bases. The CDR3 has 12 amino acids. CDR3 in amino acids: CASSLLAGELFF. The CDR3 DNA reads TGTGCCAGCAGCCTCTTAGCCGGGGAGCTGTTTTTT.